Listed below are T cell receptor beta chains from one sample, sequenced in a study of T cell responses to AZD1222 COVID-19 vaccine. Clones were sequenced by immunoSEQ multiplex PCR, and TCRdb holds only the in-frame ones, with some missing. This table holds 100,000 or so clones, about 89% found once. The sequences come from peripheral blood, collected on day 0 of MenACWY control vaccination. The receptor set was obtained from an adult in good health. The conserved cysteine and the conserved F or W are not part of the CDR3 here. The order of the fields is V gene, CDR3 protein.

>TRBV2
ASSDRVWYGYT
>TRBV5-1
ASSPIQGYGEQY
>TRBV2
ASSPPGQGAYGYT
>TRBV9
ASSAGTGGTGANVLT
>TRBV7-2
ASSLGQVFSGNTIY
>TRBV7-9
ASSLEQGVAYEQY
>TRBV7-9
ASSRTGVYGYT
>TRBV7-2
ASSQGGPDTQY
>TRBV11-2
ASSLITGGRDTGELF
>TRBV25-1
ASRRGAGANVLT
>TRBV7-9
ASSPQPYNSPLH
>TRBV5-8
ASSFIASPSYNEQF
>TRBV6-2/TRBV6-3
ASSQDRNQPQH
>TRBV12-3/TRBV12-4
ASSPGGNTEAF
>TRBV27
ASSGLRDTLARETQY
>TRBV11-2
ASSRRDRGQYEQY